This T cell receptor beta chain was identified in a study of blood T cell repertoires in COVID-19. Study-level background: Italy, Spain and the United States were the sources of the convalescent and acute COVID-19 samples.

In the authors' workflow: The authors estimated nucleated cell counts from reference gene primer amplification. The repertoire was sequenced with immunoSEQ multiplex PCR; TCRdb's copy has only in-frame clones and lacks some. V and J calls and clone size are as listed in that table; D and trimming were resolved from the DNA. Here the sample spans roughly 240,000 clones, 83% being singletons. Trimming at V came to 4 bases and at J to 4 bases, leaving 5 bases not matched to a gene. CDR1 is MNHNY, CDR2 SVGAGI, per germline (reference sequence). This CDR3 is built from 14 residues. V gene TRBV6-6 combines with J gene TRBJ2-7; 9 nucleotides align to TRBD1. The sequence was obtained from a man aged 55 to 70 who had recovered from COVID-19. Sequences were obtained from peripheral blood. CDR3 loop: CASSLTGGPYEQYF. CDR3 sequence (DNA): TGTGCCAGCAGTTTAACAGGGGGCCCTTACGAGCAGTACTTC.